Reported below is one TCR beta chain. Its antigen is as yet unknown. These data are taken from a study of cytomegalovirus exposure and HLA in healthy donors. The PCR contained 60 Vbeta and 13 Jbeta primers. Original processing notes: The count from a later analysis was 79 million or so unique TCR beta chains, about 9.9 million of them shared. The assay was immunoSEQ multiplex PCR, and TCRdb's table has in-frame clones only and misses some. V and J calls and clone size are given by that table; D and trimming were obtained from the DNA. Here the sample spans roughly 100,000 clones, 75% to 85% being singletons. Findings and limits, study-wide: The authors judged a highly shared variant cluster likely a sequencing artifact.

The germline V gene encodes CDR1 KGHSH and CDR2 LQKENI. Trimming took off 2 bases at V and 2 bases at J, with 12 bases between the two ends. There are 15 residues in the CDR3. This receptor was obtained from a man aged 30 to 45 in good health and CMV-seronegative. Source material: PBMCs. This rearrangement joins TRBV18 to TRBJ1-2; possible D gene TRBD1, 5 bases. The CDR3, as DNA: TGTGCCAGCTCACCAGGAGCCAGGGTAAACTATGGCTACACCTTC. Encoded protein: CASSPGARVNYGYTF.